This TCR beta chain originates from a study of blood T cell repertoires in COVID-19. Source study methods: Estimation of nucleated cell counts relied on the amplification of reference gene primers. Here immunoSEQ multiplex PCR was the method, and the copy in TCRdb shows in-frame clones only, minus some. Clone size and the V and J calls come from that table; the DNA yielded D and trimming. The data show some 130,000 clones, 80% to 85% seen once. Germline V lookup: CDR1 SNHLY, CDR2 FYNNEI. The CDR3 consists of 12 residues. V lost 6 bases and J 1 base, leaving 6 bases between the germline ends. The source is a woman aged 30 to 39 who had recovered from COVID-19. Specimen: peripheral blood. The rearrangement links TRBV2 to TRBJ1-1; no clear D gene. CDR3 nucleotides: TGTGCCAGCAGCTACAGGAACACTGAAGCTTTCTTT. Protein product: CASSYRNTEAFF.